This T cell receptor (beta chain) came from a study of CXCR3-negative and CXCR3-positive naive CD8 T cells. Overall study results and limits: CXCR3-positive naive cells had TRB CDR3s that were more hydrophobic than CXCR3-negative naive cells had. Both of the naive subsets showed about the same high diversity, but memory CD8+ cells had much less. Naive CXCR3-positive and CXCR3-negative cells shared TRBV-TRBJ usage; memory cells diverged.

In germline, CDR1 is MGHDK, CDR2 SYGVNS. This CDR3 region has 18 residues. 5' RACE that incorporated UMI labels was used to prepare the TRB cDNA libraries. Using the 5' RACE reads, TCRdb records one entry per CDR3 protein without DNA. The repertoire table contains under 85,000 distinct CDR3 sequences. Concerning this clonotype: Its target is not known.

CD45RO-CCR7+CD27+CD95- marked naive CD8+ T cells. This receptor was identified in a human donor in good health. Some clones in this sample may be carry-over from other donors' samples. This chain uses TRBV25-1 with TRBJ2-7; TCRdb reports TRBD2, a call that lacks DNA to check it against. The sequenced sample consisted of naive CXCR3+ CD8+ T cells from blood. The subset is: CD45RO-CCR7+CD27+CD95- naive CD8+ T cells expressing CXCR3 (TNR3+). The CDR3 here is CASSELLVPGNGEYEQYF.